This TCR beta chain is drawn from a study of T cells in Graves' hyperthyroidism and ophthalmopathy. Germline CDR1 reads MNHNS; CDR2 reads SASEGT. The CDR3 is made up of 17 amino acids. V dropped 3 bases and J dropped 3; count of bases not matched to a gene: 12. This clonotype appeared many times. Antigen: not known. Exclusion criteria comprised uncontrolled infection, other autoimmune disease, pregnancy or lactation. TCR beta CDR3 regions were amplified from RNA. Using the HTBI primer set, a first-round RT-PCR was run on the TCR CDR3. TCRdb re-called the multiplex PCR reads with MiXCR, one entry per CDR3 protein. The table lists about 520,000 distinct CDR3 sequences, approximately 24% of them singletons. Regarding the study as a whole: The blood repertoire included most of the expanded thyroid clonotypes above 0.001.

Sequencing used blood. V is TRBV6-1 and J is TRBJ2-7, with TRBD1 matching 9 bases. The clonotype originates from a woman in her 30s with Graves' ophthalmopathy. The CDR3 nucleotides read TGTGCCAGCAGTGATCCGGGACAGGGTCAGTACTACTACGAGCAGTACTTC. It translates to CASSDPGQGQYYYEQYF.